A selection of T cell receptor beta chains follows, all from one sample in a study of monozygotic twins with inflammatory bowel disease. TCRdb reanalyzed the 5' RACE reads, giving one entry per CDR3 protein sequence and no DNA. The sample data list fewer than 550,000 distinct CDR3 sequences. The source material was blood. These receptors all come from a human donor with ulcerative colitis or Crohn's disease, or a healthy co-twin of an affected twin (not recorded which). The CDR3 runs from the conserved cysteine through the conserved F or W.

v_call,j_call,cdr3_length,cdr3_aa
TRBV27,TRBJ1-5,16,CASSSLLGQGNQPQHF
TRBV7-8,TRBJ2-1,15,CASSLASGRTNEQFF
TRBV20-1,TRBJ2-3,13,CSGLSGSTDTQYF
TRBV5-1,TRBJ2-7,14,CASSVRGDYYEQYF
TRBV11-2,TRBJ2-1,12,CASSLYTDEQFF
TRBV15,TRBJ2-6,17,CATSPRLSSSGANVLTF
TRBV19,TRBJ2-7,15,CASSILAGGTYEQYF
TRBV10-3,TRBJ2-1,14,CAISADPHYNEQFF
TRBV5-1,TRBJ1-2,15,CASSRRGHEDYGYTF
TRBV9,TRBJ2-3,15,CASSVEHRATDTQYF
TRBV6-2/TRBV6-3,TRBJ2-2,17,CASSYVAVTGLTGELFF
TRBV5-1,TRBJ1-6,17,CASSYSGPSSYNSPLHF
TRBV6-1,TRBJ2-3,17,CASSETGGAGTWGTQYF
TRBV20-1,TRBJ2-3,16,CSARDLGAENTDTQYF
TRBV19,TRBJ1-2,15,CASRNQGFKGYGYTF
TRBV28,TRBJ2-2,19,CASSFLSPTSGRLIGELFF
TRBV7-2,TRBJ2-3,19,CASSLARLSPEGPAATQYF
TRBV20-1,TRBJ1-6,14,CSAPPPIGVSPLHF
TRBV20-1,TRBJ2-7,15,CSASAGTGYIHEQYF